The T cell receptor (beta chain) described here comes from a study of blood T cell repertoires in COVID-19. Study summary: From the United States, Italy and Spain came samples of acute and convalescent COVID-19. T cells, B-cell-depleted T cells, or PBMCs supplied cDNA or gDNA.

In the original analysis: Amplification of reference gene primers was used by the study to estimate nucleated cell counts. Clones were sequenced by immunoSEQ multiplex PCR, and TCRdb holds only the in-frame ones, with some missing. V and J calls and clone size come straight from that table; D and trimming were deduced from the DNA. The data hold some 170,000 clones, with approximately 88% observed a single time. The source of this sequence is a woman aged 50 to 65 with acute or convalescent COVID-19. The sequencing sample was made of peripheral blood.

DNA for the CDR3: TGTGCCAGCAGCTGGGACAGAGGGTACGAGCAGTACTTC. Translated: CASSWDRGYEQYF. V gene TRBV11-3 combines with J gene TRBJ2-7; TRBD1 matches at 7 bases. In germline, CDR1 is SGHNT, CDR2 YENEEA. Unmatched junction bases numbered 4, after V lost 4 bases and J lost 4 bases. The length of the CDR3 is 13 residues. Combining the CDR3 with reference TRBV11-3 and TRBJ2-7 gives the whole variable domain EAGVVQSPRYKIIEKKQPVAFWCNPISGHNTLYWYLQNLGQGPELLIRYENEEAVDDSQLPKDRFSAERLKGVDSTLKIQPAELGDSAVYLCASSWDRGYEQYFGPGTRLTVT.